One sample yielded the 19 T cell receptor beta chains listed below, sequenced in a study of T-cell memory formation after mild COVID-19. TCRdb re-called the 5' RACE reads through MiXCR, storing one row per CDR3 protein. The sample includes fewer than 350,000 distinct CDR3 sequences, 14% of them seen just once. The sequenced sample was PBMCs or a T cell subset sorted from them (not recorded which). All receptors come from a man aged 18-30 years who had mild COVID-19 (a few samples of this study predate the infection). Cell type and time point are not known.

The genes are TRBV11-2 and TRBJ2-2; D is unresolved. The CDR3 spans 14 residues. V lost 4 bases to trimming and J lost 4 bases, with 10 bases between them. Germline CDR1 is SGHAT and CDR2 is FQNNGV. The DNA for the CDR3 is TGTGCCAGCAGCTGGGCAGGCCCCACCGGGGAGCTGTTTTTT. It specifies CASSWAGPTGELFF.

This clonotype was recorded a few times. The chain couples TRBV7-3 to TRBJ2-3; TRBD1 agrees at 8 bases. Looked up from germline, CDR1 is SGHTA and CDR2 is FQGTGA. J lost 4 bases, V lost 2 bases, and 5 bases had no gene match. The CDR3 has 15 residues. This CDR3 is CASSLQGASSDTQYF. DNA of the CDR3: TGTGCCAGCAGCTTACAGGGGGCGAGCTCAGATACGCAGTATTTT.

This clonotype was counted a few times. V and J are TRBV12-3 or TRBV12-4 and TRBJ1-1; a possible D gene is TRBD1 (6 bases). V lost 11 bases and J lost 0, with 19 bases in between. The CDR3 length is 15 residues. In nucleotides, the CDR3 is TGTGCCTCCAAGGGGGGCATGTGGATGAACACTGAAGCTTTCTTT. Its protein is CASKGGMWMNTEAFF.

The rearrangement uses TRBV4-2 and TRBJ1-6; maybe TRBD1 (5 bases). Looked up from germline, CDR1 is LGHNA and CDR2 is YNFKEQ. V lost 0 bases and J 7 bases, leaving 19 bases between the germline ends. The CDR3 is 18 residues long. The CDR3 sequence is CASSQDDDRTEQNSPLHF. The CDR3 DNA sequence: TGTGCCAGCAGCCAAGATGACGACAGAACAGAGCAGAATTCACCCCTCCACTTT.

This chain uses TRBV4-3 with TRBJ1-1; possible D gene TRBD1, 6 bases. Trimming stripped 4 bases from V and 0 bases from J, with 12 bases between. Germline values: CDR1 LGHNA, CDR2 YSLEER. This CDR3 has 15 amino acids. CDR3 residues: CASSPQGIMNTEAFF. For the CDR3, the DNA is TGCGCCAGCAGCCCCCAGGGGATCATGAACACTGAAGCTTTCTTT.

This clonotype has just a few counts. The V call is TRBV20-1, the J call TRBJ2-5, with 9 bases that match TRBD2. The CDR3 length is 16 residues. After removal of 5 bases from V and 1 base from J, the junction contained 11 bases not matched to a gene. Germline CDR1 is DFQATT and CDR2 is SNEGSKA (reference sequence). The CDR3 region is CSAPRDGGGVQETQYF. CDR3 sequence (DNA): TGCAGTGCTCCCCGAGATGGCGGGGGGGTCCAAGAGACCCAGTACTTC.

The sample holds many counts of this clonotype. The chain links TRBV20-1 to TRBJ2-1; D gene ambiguous. Germline V lookup: CDR1 DFQATT, CDR2 SNEGSKA (reference sequence). V lost 5 bases and J 6 bases, leaving 17 bases between the germline ends. CDR3 length: 14 amino acids. CDR3 sequence: CSAQPGSQGNEQFF. Here the CDR3 DNA reads TGCAGTGCTCAACCGGGTTCTCAAGGCAATGAGCAGTTCTTC.

This clonotype was counted a few times. The rearrangement links TRBV9 to TRBJ2-1, with D possibly being TRBD2 (6 bases). This CDR3 contains 14 residues. Trimming shortened V by 4 bases and J by 5 bases, and 13 bases separated the two germline ends. Germline loops: CDR1 SGDLS, CDR2 YYNGEE. This CDR3 reads CASSPRGTNNEQFF. As DNA, the CDR3 is TGTGCCAGCAGCCCCCGCGGGACGAACAATGAGCAGTTCTTC.

The J gene is TRBJ2-4, the V gene TRBV20-1; D remains ambiguous. Germline V gene sequence: CDR1 DFQATT, CDR2 SNEGSKA (reference sequence). The CDR3 consists of 13 residues. Trimming took 3 bases from V and 4 from J, leaving 10 bases between them. The CDR3 here is CSARVQTKNIQYF. CDR3 coding DNA: TGCAGTGCTAGGGTACAAACGAAAAACATTCAGTACTTC.

There are a few counts of this clonotype. The gene calls are TRBV5-1 and TRBJ2-3; 8 positions agree with TRBD2. Germline lookup yields CDR1 SGHRS and CDR2 YFSETQ. The CDR3 length is 18 residues. With 2 bases clipped from V and 0 bases from J, the junction kept 11 bases outside the gene matches. For the CDR3, the DNA is TGCGCCAGCAGCTTAAGGTGGCGGGGGGCATCTAGCACAGATACGCAGTATTTT. Translating it yields CASSLRWRGASSTDTQYF.

V and J are TRBV20-1 and TRBJ2-3; TRBD2 matches at 8 bases. The ends lost 3 bases at V and 8 bases at J; junction bases unmatched: 13. The V gene's germline CDR1 is DFQATT and CDR2 SNEGSKA (reference sequence). The CDR3 sequence is 15 residues long. The CDR3 here is CSARAGSGGRRTQYF. Here the CDR3 DNA reads TGCAGTGCTAGGGCCGGGAGCGGGGGTCGCCGTACGCAGTATTTT.

V and J are TRBV4-3 and TRBJ1-6; D possibly corresponds to TRBD1 (5 bases). CDR1 is LGHNA and CDR2 is YSLEER in the germline V gene. The CDR3 contains 17 residues. Trimming took off 0 bases at V and 6 bases at J, with 15 bases between the two ends. CDR3 residues: CASSQDSGGLINSPLHF. The CDR3 DNA sequence: TGCGCCAGCAGCCAAGATAGTGGGGGACTGATTAATTCACCCCTCCACTTT.

The CDR3 reads CASSPGKVNDPPLGTDTQYF. CDR3 in DNA: TGTGCCAGCAGCCCCGGTAAAGTGAATGACCCTCCCCTTGGCACAGATACGCAGTATTTT. The chain is built from TRBV7-3 and TRBJ2-3; D gene unclear. This CDR3 is 20 amino acids long. V lost 5 bases and J lost 1, with 28 bases in between. In germline, CDR1 is SGHTA, CDR2 FQGTGA.

This clonotype was recorded a few times. The chain uses TRBV4-1 and TRBJ2-2; a possible D gene is TRBD1 (6 bases). This CDR3 has 17 residues. CDR1 MGHRA and CDR2 YSYEKL come from the germline V gene. Trimming removed 7 bases at V and 0 bases at J, with 18 bases between. Here the CDR3 reads CASNHGGVPPNTGELFF. CDR3 DNA: TGCGCCAGCAACCATGGGGGCGTCCCTCCGAACACCGGGGAGCTGTTTTTT.

The V gene is TRBV12-3 or TRBV12-4, the J gene TRBJ1-1, with D possibly being TRBD1 (5 bases). CDR3 size: 14 residues. The V end lost 5 bases, the J end lost 1 base, and 11 bases lay between the germline ends. CDR3 bases: TGTGCCAGCAGTCCTGTGGGGGGGAACACTGAAGCTTTCTTT. This encodes CASSPVGGNTEAFF.

This clonotype was seen a handful of times. This chain joins TRBV7-3 and TRBJ1-1, with no clear D. This CDR3 has 15 amino acids. Germline V gene data show CDR1 as SGHTA and CDR2 as FQGTGA. The ends were cut back, 5 bases at V and 0 bases at J, with 13 bases in the middle. CDR3 bases: TGTGCCAGCAGCCCAGCACCTTCTATGAACACTGAAGCTTTCTTT. This translates into CASSPAPSMNTEAFF. The variable domain in full, with the rest retrieved from reference TRBV7-3 and TRBJ1-1, is GAGVSQTPSNKVTEKGKYVELRCDPISGHTALYWYRQSLGQGPEFLIYFQGTGAADDSGLPNDRFFAVRPEGSVSTLKIQRTERGDSAVYLCASSPAPSMNTEAFFGQGTRLTVV.

The chain combines TRBV4-3 with TRBJ2-7, with 8 bases that match TRBD2. Germline CDR1 reads LGHNA; CDR2 reads YSLEER. Germline trimming cut 0 bases from V and 3 bases from J; bases unmatched to any gene: 10. This CDR3 is built from 17 residues. The CDR3, as DNA: TGCGCCAGCAGCCAAGATCCCCCCTCCGGGAGGGACTACGAGCAGTACTTC. Its protein is CASSQDPPSGRDYEQYF.

This clonotype appeared many times. This chain uses TRBV4-2 with TRBJ1-4, with D possibly matching TRBD1 (5 bases). V was trimmed by 4 bases and J by 13 bases, leaving 13 bases between them. Looked up from germline, CDR1 is LGHNA and CDR2 is YNFKEQ. This CDR3 has 12 amino acids. The CDR3 spells CASSRNDRRLFF. CDR3 nucleotide sequence: TGTGCCAGCAGCCGAAACGACAGAAGACTGTTTTTT.

This chain uses TRBV9 with TRBJ2-2; 12 bases map to TRBD2. The length of the CDR3 is 17 residues. The J segment lost 3 bases and the V segment lost 4 bases, leaving 7 bases of the junction unmatched. CDR1 SGDLS and CDR2 YYNGEE come from the germline V gene. The CDR3 DNA sequence: TGTGCCAGCAGCTCCTGGGGGACTAGCGGGTACACCGGGGAGCTGTTTTTT. Its translation is CASSSWGTSGYTGELFF.